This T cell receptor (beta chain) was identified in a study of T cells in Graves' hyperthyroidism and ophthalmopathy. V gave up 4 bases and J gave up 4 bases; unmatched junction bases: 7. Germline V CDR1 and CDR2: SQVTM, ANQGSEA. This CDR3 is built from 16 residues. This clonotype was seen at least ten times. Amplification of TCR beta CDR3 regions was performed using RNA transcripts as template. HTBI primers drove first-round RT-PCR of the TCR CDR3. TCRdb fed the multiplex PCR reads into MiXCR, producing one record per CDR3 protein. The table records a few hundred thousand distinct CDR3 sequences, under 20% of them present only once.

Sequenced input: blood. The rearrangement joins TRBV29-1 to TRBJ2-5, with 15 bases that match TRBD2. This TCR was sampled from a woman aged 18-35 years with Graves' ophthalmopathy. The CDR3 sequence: CSVVEGLAGGGETQYF. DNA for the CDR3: TGCAGCGTTGTAGAGGGACTAGCGGGGGGTGGAGAGACCCAGTACTTC.